What follows are 17 T cell receptor beta chains derived from one specimen sequenced in a study of cytomegalovirus exposure and HLA in healthy donors. PCR amplification relied on 60 Vbeta primers (plus 13 Jbeta primers). The protocol was immunoSEQ multiplex PCR, while the TCRdb copy is restricted to in-frame clones and leaves out a portion. The data show more than 140,000 clones, roughly 79% seen once. The material sequenced was PBMCs. The receptor set was obtained from a middle-aged woman in good health and CMV-seronegative.

V gene TRBV25-1 combines with J gene TRBJ1-1, with a weak D call TRBD1 (5 bases). The CDR3 consists of 15 residues. The germline V and J ends were trimmed by 6 bases and 4 bases, with 18 bases remaining between them. CDR1 is MGHDK, CDR2 SYGVNS, per germline. CDR3 sequence reads: CASSEGPGLVTEAFF. The CDR3 DNA reads as TGTGCCAGCAGCGAAGGTCCAGGGTTGGTCACTGAAGCTTTCTTT.

The J gene is TRBJ1-2, the V gene TRBV19, with D perhaps matching TRBD1 (6 bases). V was clipped by 6 bases and J by 4 bases, with 21 bases between them. Germline V CDR1 and CDR2: LNHDA, SQIVND (reference sequence). This CDR3 region has 16 residues. The CDR3 sequence: CASSPSLGQGSYGYTF. DNA of the CDR3: TGTGCCAGTAGCCCTAGTTTGGGGCAGGGGAGCTATGGCTACACCTTC.

V is TRBV10-1 and J is TRBJ2-7, with TRBD2 identical over 7 bases. The V and J ends lost 6 bases and 0 bases, in that order; junction bases with no gene match: 5. In germline, CDR1 is WNHNN, CDR2 SYGVQD (reference sequence). The CDR3 has 14 residues. The CDR3 DNA reads as TGCGCCAGCAGCAGCGGGACGAGCTCCTACGAGCAGTACTTC. This sequence encodes CASSSGTSSYEQYF.

The chain couples TRBV5-4 to TRBJ2-1; 8 bases agree with TRBD2. The CDR3 consists of 13 residues. The V segment lost 4 bases and the J segment 7 bases; nucleotides outside the gene matches: 4. Germline CDR1 is SGHNT and CDR2 is YYREEE (reference sequence). The CDR3 DNA reads as TGTGCCAGCAGCCCCGGGAGGGGAAATGAGCAGTTCTTC. Protein sequence: CASSPGRGNEQFF.

The chain links TRBV5-1 to TRBJ2-5, with a possible D match to TRBD2 (6 bases). The CDR3 extends over 13 amino acids. Looked up from germline, CDR1 is SGHRS and CDR2 is YFSETQ. V lost 6 bases to trimming and J lost 2 bases, with 11 bases between them. The CDR3 nucleotides read TGCGCCAGCAAAAAGGGGACTCAAGAGACCCAGTACTTC. Amino acids: CASKKGTQETQYF.

This clone was counted once. The rearrangement joins TRBV28 to TRBJ2-7, with TRBD1 identical over 9 bases. Germline lookup yields CDR1 MDHEN and CDR2 SYDVKM. Losses at the gene ends were 5 bases for V and 1 base for J; bases not matched to a gene: 9. The CDR3 covers 16 residues. This chain's CDR3 is CASSGRPGQGSYEQYF. The CDR3 coding sequence is TGTGCCAGCAGTGGACGACCCGGACAGGGGTCCTACGAGCAGTACTTC.

This clone was seen just once. CDR3 protein: CASSQDNRGREKLFF. Here the CDR3 DNA reads TGCGCCAGCAGCCAAGATAATCGAGGGCGAGAAAAACTGTTTTTT. The J gene is TRBJ1-4, the V gene TRBV4-3; the D is unclear. The V end lost 0 bases, the J end lost 8 bases, and 13 bases lay between the germline ends. This CDR3 comprises 15 residues. Germline V CDR1 and CDR2: LGHNA, YSLEER.

The chain employs TRBV5-1 and TRBJ2-1; 9 bases are shared with TRBD2. Losses at the gene ends were 3 bases for V and 4 bases for J; bases not matched to a gene: 5. The CDR3 consists of 15 residues. Per germline, CDR1 SGHRS and CDR2 YFSETQ. Written as DNA, the CDR3 is TGCGCCAGCAGCTCAGCGGGAGGAACGTACAATGAGCAGTTCTTC. This translates into CASSSAGGTYNEQFF.

This sequence joins TRBV5-1 and TRBJ2-2, with a possible D match to TRBD2 (6 bases). The CDR3 sequence is 18 residues long. Germline V gene sequence: CDR1 SGHRS, CDR2 YFSETQ. Trimming shortened V by 0 bases and J by 4 bases, and 19 bases separated the two germline ends. CDR3 region: CASSLAPIAEGFTGELFF. CDR3 coding DNA: TGCGCCAGCAGCTTGGCACCCATCGCGGAGGGGTTCACCGGGGAGCTGTTTTTT. Supplemented by reference TRBV5-1 and TRBJ2-2, the full variable domain reads KAGVTQTPRYLIKTRGQQVTLSCSPISGHRSVSWYQQTPGQGLQFLFEYFSETQRNKGNFPGRFSGRQFSNSRSEMNVSTLELGDSALYLCASSLAPIAEGFTGELFFGEGSRLTVL.

This clone appeared a few times. The chain couples TRBV11-3 to TRBJ2-3, with a tentative D call TRBD1 (6 bases). The V end was cut by 6 bases, the J end by 5 bases, with 12 bases between. Germline CDR1 reads SGHNT; CDR2 reads YENEEA. The CDR3 runs 13 residues. CDR3 nucleotide sequence: TGTGCCAGCAGTTCGGACAGCCGAGATACGCAGTATTTT. It yields the protein CASSSDSRDTQYF.

This rearrangement joins TRBV5-1 to TRBJ1-4; no reliable D call. The germline V and J ends were trimmed by 4 bases and 0 bases, with 7 bases remaining between them. Germline CDR1 is SGHRS and CDR2 is YFSETQ. CDR3 length: 14 residues. CDR3 sequence reads: CASSPGATNEKLFF. The DNA for the CDR3 is TGCGCCAGCAGCCCGGGAGCAACTAATGAAAAACTGTTTTTT.

This clone has just a few counts. The rearrangement uses TRBV27 and TRBJ2-1; tentative D call: TRBD2 (6 bases). The CDR3 is made up of 14 amino acids. The germline CDR1 and CDR2 sequences are MNHEY and SMNVEV (reference sequence). V lost 6 bases and J lost 8, with 17 bases in between. CDR3 amino acids: CASSISFGGDEQFF. Written as DNA, the CDR3 is TGTGCCAGCAGCATAAGCTTCGGCGGGGATGAGCAGTTCTTC.

The chain has TRBV4-1 and TRBJ1-4; D may be TRBD1 (6 bases). This CDR3 is 17 amino acids long. With 0 bases removed from V and 0 bases from J, the gap between germline ends came to 11 bases. Germline V gene lookup returns CDR1 MGHRA and CDR2 YSYEKL. The DNA of the CDR3 is TGCGCCAGCAGCCAAGACCTAGGGGGGGCAACTAATGAAAAACTGTTTTTT. This encodes CASSQDLGGATNEKLFF.

CDR3 coding DNA: TGTGCCAGCACCCGGCAGGGGGCTGAGTACTTC. This encodes CASTRQGAEYF. The rearrangement uses TRBV5-6 and TRBJ2-7; 8 bases line up with TRBD1. Germline loops: CDR1 SGHDT, CDR2 YYEEEE. V was pared by 6 bases and J by 11 bases, with 7 bases of the junction left unmatched. The CDR3 loop spans 11 amino acids. The whole variable domain, filled in from reference TRBV5-6 and TRBJ2-7, reads DAGVTQSPTHLIKTRGQQVTLRCSPKSGHDTVSWYQQALGQGPQFIFQYYEEEERQRGNFPDRFSGHQFPNYSSELNVNALLLGDSALYLCASTRQGAEYFGPGTRLTVT.

The CDR3 coding sequence is TGCGCCAGCAGCTTGCTACAGGGGGCAGGGGAGCAGTACTTC. Amino acids: CASSLLQGAGEQYF. The chain has TRBV5-1 and TRBJ2-7; 9 bases map to TRBD1. V lost 1 base to trimming and J lost 7 bases; unmatched junction nucleotides: 6. This CDR3 contains 14 residues. CDR1 and CDR2 (germline): SGHRS, YFSETQ.

This chain joins TRBV4-2 and TRBJ2-1, with 14 bases lining up with TRBD2. CDR1 LGHNA and CDR2 YNFKEQ come from the germline V gene. The CDR3 consists of 14 residues. The V segment lost 1 base and the J segment 13 bases; nucleotides outside the gene matches: 3. CDR3 in DNA: TGTGCCAGCAGCCAAGTGGGACTAGCGGGAGTACAGTTCTTC. Protein: CASSQVGLAGVQFF.

This clone has a single count. The chain couples TRBV18 to TRBJ2-4; 7 bases are a match to TRBD2. After removal of 1 base from V and 0 bases from J, the junction contained 9 bases not matched to a gene. The CDR3 is made up of 18 amino acids. CDR1 is KGHSH, CDR2 LQKENI, per germline. CDR3 in DNA: TGTGCCAGCTCACCACGCTCCGCGGGAGAACTAGCCAAAAACATTCAGTACTTC. Protein product: CASSPRSAGELAKNIQYF.